These T cell receptor beta chains were read from a single sample in a study of T cell responses to AZD1222 COVID-19 vaccine. Sequencing was performed with immunoSEQ multiplex PCR; in TCRdb, only in-frame clones are kept and a portion is missing. The table includes roughly 180,000 clones, 94% detected once. The material was peripheral blood, obtained 28 days after the second AZD1222 dose. Every receptor here comes from an adult who received the AZD1222 COVID-19 vaccine. The CDR3 runs from the conserved cysteine through the conserved F or W. Each record gives: D gene, clone size, V gene, J gene, CDR3 DNA, CDR3 protein. D genes are given only for firm matches. Rows may omit the clone size; those that give it use once, few, many or a size class.

>.|once|TRBV19|TRBJ1-2
TGTGCCAGTAGTGGTCCTCCTGGCTACACCTTC
CASSGPPGYTF
>.|.|TRBV12-3/TRBV12-4|TRBJ1-2
TGTGCCAGCAGTTCCGACAGCTATGGCTACACCTTC
CASSSDSYGYTF
>.|.|TRBV7-9|TRBJ2-6
TGTGCCAGCACCCCCCCGGGATCTGGGGCCAACGTCCTGACTTTC
CASTPPGSGANVLTF
>.|.|TRBV3-1/TRBV3-2|TRBJ2-7
TGTGCCAGCAGCCGCGACTTGCGACGAGACTACGAGCAGTACTTC
CASSRDLRRDYEQYF
>TRBD2|.|TRBV9|TRBJ2-1
TGTGCCAGCAGCCGAGGGAGCGGGAATGGGAATGAGCAGTTCTTC
CASSRGSGNGNEQFF
>.|.|TRBV2|TRBJ1-5
TGTGCCAGCAGGGAGGACGGTATCAATCAGCCCCAGCATTTT
CASREDGINQPQHF
>.|.|TRBV29-1|TRBJ2-7
TGCAGCGTTGAAGACACCGATCGGGGACCCGAGACCTACGAGCAGTACTTC
CSVEDTDRGPETYEQYF
>TRBD1|.|TRBV5-1|TRBJ1-2
TGCGCCAGCAGCCCCCCCCTCGGGACAGGAATGGCCTATGGCTACACCTTC
CASSPPLGTGMAYGYTF
>TRBD1|.|TRBV5-1|TRBJ2-7
TGCGCCAGCAGCGCCGACAGGGGGGAAACCTACGAGCAGTACTTC
CASSADRGETYEQYF
>.|.|TRBV19|TRBJ1-5
TGTGCCAGTAGTACAGGGCTGCTTCAGCCCCAGCATTTT
CASSTGLLQPQHF
>.|.|TRBV6-5|TRBJ2-7
TGTGCCAGCAGTTACGTTGGTCTTGGTTCCTACGAGCAGTACTTC
CASSYVGLGSYEQYF
>.|.|TRBV11-3|TRBJ1-6
TGTGCCAGCAGCTTCCAGGGAGGAAATTCACCCCTCCACTTT
CASSFQGGNSPLHF
>.|.|TRBV20-1|TRBJ1-2
TGCAGTGCTAGTCACCCTAGCCTTAACTATGGCTACACCTTC
CSASHPSLNYGYTF
>.|.|TRBV9|TRBJ2-7
TGTGCCAGCAGCAGAAACCCAAGGCCGGCCTACGAGCAGTACTTC
CASSRNPRPAYEQYF
>.|.|TRBV7-9|TRBJ1-4
TGTGCCAGCAGCCCCGACGGGACTCCCGCAACTAATGAAAAACTGTTTTTT
CASSPDGTPATNEKLFF
>.|.|TRBV11-2|TRBJ2-5
TGTGCCAGCAGCTTTGGGCGAGAGACCCAGTACTTC
CASSFGRETQYF
>.|.|TRBV18|TRBJ1-2
TGTGCCAGCTCACCATCCGGTCCCGAACGATTCGGGGGCTACACCTTC
CASSPSGPERFGGYTF
>TRBD2|.|TRBV5-1|TRBJ2-3
TGCGCCAGCAGTCACCGGACTAGCCCGCAGTATTTT
CASSHRTSPQYF
>.|.|TRBV7-2|TRBJ2-3
TGTGCCAGCAGCTTAGACAGGGCTGGAGATACGCAGTATTTT
CASSLDRAGDTQYF
>.|.|TRBV6-5|TRBJ1-1
TGTGCCAGCAGACTCTTTTGGGGACAGAACACTGAAGCTTTCTTT
CASRLFWGQNTEAFF
>TRBD1|.|TRBV6-2/TRBV6-3|TRBJ2-7
TGTGCCAGCAGTTACTCCGGGACAGGGATCTACGAGCAGTACTTC
CASSYSGTGIYEQYF
>TRBD1|.|TRBV6-5|TRBJ1-5
TGTGCCAGCAGTTTGGACAGGGGGCGGAATCAGCCCCAGCATTTT
CASSLDRGRNQPQHF
>TRBD2|.|TRBV28|TRBJ2-2
TGTGCCAGCAGTCCCTTGGAGGTAGCGGGAACCACCGGGGAGCTGTTTTTT
CASSPLEVAGTTGELFF
>.|.|TRBV11-3|TRBJ2-2
TGTGCCAGCAGCTCTAGGACGGGCCCCACCGGGGAGCTGTTTTTT
CASSSRTGPTGELFF
>.|.|TRBV3-1/TRBV3-2|TRBJ1-4
TGTGCCAGCAGCCGGTTTTATGATGGGGAAAAACTGTTTTTT
CASSRFYDGEKLFF